These T cell receptor beta chains were read from a single sample in a study of Ad26.COV2.S vaccination and SARS-CoV-2 variants. Sequenced by immunoSEQ multiplex PCR; TCRdb stores in-frame clones only, minus some. This table has some 420,000 clones, over 75% appearing once. The sample consisted of peripheral blood, taken in a trial of Ad26.COV2.S vaccine versus placebo. These receptors were collected from a person between 18 and 65 years old who received the Ad26.COV2.S COVID-19 vaccine or a placebo. Each CDR3 is given with its conserved first and last residue. A D gene is named only where the DNA matches it firmly. Some rows mark clone size as missing; the rest say once, few, many or name a class of expanded clone.

>TRBJ1-4|NA|TRBV2|NA
CASRQEINEKLFF
TGTGCCAGCAGGCAGGAGATTAATGAAAAACTGTTTTTT
>TRBJ2-7|NA|TRBV4-1|TRBD1
CASSPPVGTGTYEQYF
TGCGCCAGCAGCCCACCCGTGGGGACAGGGACCTACGAGCAGTACTTC
>TRBJ2-5|NA|TRBV21-1|NA
CASWGPTGETQYF
TGTGCCAGCTGGGGCCCCACGGGAGAGACCCAGTACTTC
>TRBJ1-5|NA|TRBV5-6|TRBD1
CASSSNDRAQPQHF
TGTGCCAGCAGCTCAAACGACAGGGCCCAGCCCCAGCATTTT
>TRBJ1-1|NA|TRBV7-9|TRBD1
CASSNRGGRTEAFF
TGTGCCAGCAGCAACAGGGGAGGAAGGACTGAAGCTTTCTTT
>TRBJ1-1|NA|TRBV6-5|NA
CASSYRPRRNTEAFF
TGTGCCAGCAGTTACAGGCCCCGGAGAAACACTGAAGCTTTCTTT
>TRBJ2-3|NA|TRBV2|NA
CASGRGGTDTQYF
TGTGCCAGCGGGCGTGGGGGCACAGATACGCAGTATTTT
>TRBJ2-3|NA|TRBV7-3|NA
CASSSTDTQYF
TGTGCCAGCAGCTCCACAGATACGCAGTATTTT
>TRBJ2-5|NA|TRBV7-3|NA
CASSLTGTGAETQYF
TGTGCCAGCAGCTTAACTGGGACGGGGGCTGAGACCCAGTACTTC
>TRBJ1-1|once|TRBV7-9|NA
CASSLADQGFTEAFF
TGTGCCAGCAGCCTAGCCGACCAGGGATTCACTGAAGCTTTCTTT
>TRBJ2-7|few|TRBV5-5|NA
CASSPLADEQYF
TGTGCCAGCAGCCCCCTCGCGGACGAGCAGTACTTC
>TRBJ1-1|once|TRBV7-9|NA
CASSLPISAHIQMNTEAFF
TGTGCCAGCAGCTTACCCATTTCAGCCCACATCCAGATGAACACTGAAGCTTTCTTT
>TRBJ2-3|NA|TRBV18|NA
CASSGKGQGTDTQYF
TGTGCCAGCTCAGGCAAGGGGCAGGGAACAGATACGCAGTATTTT
>TRBJ2-1|NA|TRBV29-1|NA
CSVEVSHEQFF
TGCAGCGTTGAAGTCTCGCATGAGCAGTTCTTC
>TRBJ2-6|NA|TRBV7-9|TRBD1
CASSPPTGSGANVLTF
TGTGCCAGCAGCCCCCCGACAGGGTCTGGGGCCAACGTCCTGACTTTC
>TRBJ1-6|NA|TRBV6-5|NA
CASTSWGTDSPLHF
TGTGCCAGCACGTCTTGGGGTACGGATTCACCCCTCCACTTT
>TRBJ1-5|NA|TRBV6-6|NA
CASSYGEGSNQPQHF
TGTGCCAGCAGTTACGGGGAGGGTAGCAATCAGCCCCAGCATTTT
>TRBJ1-4|once|TRBV18|NA
CASSEIRSGEKLFF
TGTGCCAGCTCAGAGATACGGTCTGGGGAAAAACTGTTTTTT
>TRBJ2-1|NA|TRBV7-9|TRBD2
CASSLAASGPKNEQFF
TGTGCCAGCAGCTTAGCGGCTAGCGGGCCCAAAAATGAGCAGTTCTTC
>TRBJ2-4|NA|TRBV4-3|TRBD1
CASSQARDRGQGIQYF
TGCGCCAGCAGCCAAGCCCGGGACAGGGGACAAGGCATTCAGTACTTC
>TRBJ2-7|NA|TRBV11-2|NA
CASSLLRDSEQYF
TGTGCCAGCAGCTTATTAAGGGATTCCGAGCAGTACTTC
>TRBJ1-2|few|TRBV28|TRBD1
CATKGQGASSTF
TGTGCCACCAAGGGACAGGGGGCCTCTTCCACCTTC
>TRBJ1-5|NA|TRBV28|TRBD1
CASSSTGTQPQHF
TGTGCCAGCAGTTCGACAGGGACTCAGCCCCAGCATTTT
>TRBJ1-5|once|TRBV19|NA
CASSPRIWQPQHF
TGTGCCAGTAGTCCCCGGATTTGGCAGCCCCAGCATTTT
>TRBJ2-4|few|TRBV6-6|TRBD1
CASSDDRGAKNIQYF
TGTGCCAGCAGTGACGACAGGGGGGCCAAAAACATTCAGTACTTC
>TRBJ2-5|NA|TRBV1|NA
CTSSQDSRGVGETQYF
TGCACCAGCAGCCAAGATTCCAGGGGAGTGGGAGAGACCCAGTACTTC
>TRBJ2-3|NA|TRBV5-4|NA
CASSLEWSTDTQYF
TGTGCCAGCAGCTTGGAATGGAGCACAGATACGCAGTATTTT
>TRBJ2-3|NA|TRBV6-5|NA
CASSLRGTDTQYF
TGTGCCAGCAGTTTGCGAGGCACAGATACGCAGTATTTT
>TRBJ1-6|NA|TRBV28|NA
CASRGGKGRVYNSPLHF
TGTGCCAGCAGGGGGGGGAAAGGACGAGTCTATAATTCACCCCTCCACTTT
>TRBJ2-5|NA|TRBV6-2/TRBV6-3|NA
CASSGIREAETQYF
TGTGCCAGCAGTGGCATCCGAGAGGCAGAGACCCAGTACTTC
>TRBJ1-1|NA|TRBV5-6|NA
CASSLDRGLAFF
TGTGCCAGCAGCTTGGACAGAGGATTAGCTTTCTTT
>TRBJ1-4|once|TRBV4-3|NA
CASSQRKGRAEPTNEKLFF
TGCGCCAGCAGCCAGCGAAAGGGCAGGGCTGAACCAACTAATGAAAAACTGTTTTTT
>TRBJ1-2|NA|TRBV6-5|NA
CASIRGATYGYTF
TGTGCCAGCATAAGGGGAGCGACATATGGCTACACCTTC
>TRBJ2-1|once|TRBV6-2/TRBV6-3|TRBD1
CASSLDRGHEQFF
TGTGCCAGCAGCCTAGACAGGGGGCATGAGCAGTTCTTC
>TRBJ1-2|NA|TRBV24-1|NA
CATSESGRSVGGYTF
TGTGCCACCAGTGAATCAGGACGGTCCGTGGGTGGCTACACCTTC
>TRBJ1-1|NA|TRBV30|TRBD1
CAWSQGDTEAFF
TGTGCCTGGAGTCAGGGGGACACTGAAGCTTTCTTT
>TRBJ2-3|NA|TRBV3-1/TRBV3-2|NA
CASSQKLDTQYF
TGTGCCAGCAGCCAAAAACTGGATACGCAGTATTTT
>TRBJ2-1|NA|TRBV7-9|TRBD1
CASSGEGQGYEQFF
TGTGCCAGCAGCGGAGAGGGACAGGGGTATGAGCAGTTCTTC
>TRBJ1-1|NA|TRBV18|NA
CASSPQGHSNTEAFF
TGTGCCAGCTCACCCCAGGGACACAGCAACACTGAAGCTTTCTTT
>TRBJ2-3|NA|TRBV7-2|TRBD2
CASSDGLATDTQYF
TGTGCCAGCAGCGACGGACTAGCGACAGATACGCAGTATTTT
>TRBJ2-5|NA|TRBV18|TRBD1
CASSPGQVETQYF
TGTGCCAGCTCGCCCGGACAGGTAGAGACCCAGTACTTC
>TRBJ1-5|NA|TRBV27|TRBD1
CASSPHSDRGLNQPQHF
TGTGCCAGCAGTCCCCACTCGGACAGGGGGCTCAATCAGCCCCAGCATTTT
>TRBJ1-1|NA|TRBV28|NA
CASSSLLRMENTEAFF
TGTGCCAGCAGTTCCCTTCTCAGGATGGAGAACACTGAAGCTTTCTTT
>TRBJ1-2|NA|TRBV7-9|TRBD1
CASSLITGTAPVGTF
TGTGCCAGCAGCTTAATTACCGGGACAGCCCCTGTGGGGACCTTC
>TRBJ1-4|once|TRBV23-1|NA
CASSRQLSTNEKLFF
TGCGCCAGCAGCCGACAGCTTAGTACTAATGAAAAACTGTTTTTT